This T cell receptor (beta chain) is drawn from a study of T cells in localized non-small cell lung cancer. Germline V CDR1 and CDR2: LNHDA, SQIVND (reference sequence). The V and J ends lost 7 bases and 5 bases respectively, with 18 bases between them. This CDR3 has 15 residues. Data came from immunoSEQ multiplex PCR; TCRdb stores just in-frame clones and leaves some out. In the table there are 50,000 to 75,000 clones, approximately 90% of which are singletons. Study-wide points: Sequencing was restricted to one tumor region; therefore, heterogeneity remains possible. Adjacent lung tissue had a median approximately 57 of the top 100 clones found in the tumor. Elevated circulating T cell density in blood was associated with longer overall survival. Peak T cell clonality was found in uninvolved adjacent lung, exceeding tumor.

For this clone: Its antigen is unknown.

The V gene is TRBV19, the J gene TRBJ2-4, with D perhaps TRBD1 or TRBD2 (5 bases each). This clonotype was obtained from a man aged 40-75 years with stage I squamous cell lung carcinoma. The sample in question was peripheral blood, obtained before any cancer treatment. The CDR3 loop is CASTPTGTGQNIQYF. CDR3 DNA sequence: TGTGCCAGTACTCCTACCGGGACGGGGCAAAACATTCAGTACTTC. Combining the CDR3 with reference TRBV19 and TRBJ2-4 gives the whole variable domain DGGITQSPKYLFRKEGQNVTLSCEQNLNHDAMYWYRQDPGQGLRLIYYSQIVNDFQKGDIAEGYSVSREKKESFPLTVTSAQKNPTAFYLCASTPTGTGQNIQYFGAGTRLSVL.